Following are 14 T cell receptor beta chains from one sample sequenced in a study of T cells after posttransplantation cyclophosphamide. Method: immunoSEQ multiplex PCR; TCRdb's copy keeps in-frame clones and lacks some. The table has approximately 56,000 clones, roughly 92% seen once. The material sequenced was PBMCs. These receptor sequences come from a woman aged 25-40 years in good health and a related stem cell transplant donor.

The chain is built from TRBV4-3 and TRBJ2-3; D may be TRBD1 (5 bases). Germline values: CDR1 LGHNA, CDR2 YSLEER. Trimming shortened V by 4 bases and J by 4 bases, and 9 bases separated the two germline ends. The CDR3 runs 13 residues. The CDR3 spells CASSPQGADTQYF. The DNA for the CDR3 is TGCGCCAGCAGCCCTCAGGGTGCAGATACGCAGTATTTT.

This sequence joins TRBV6-1 and TRBJ2-2; D is unclear. Germline CDR1 reads MNHNS; CDR2 reads SASEGT. The CDR3 has 11 amino acids. V was clipped by 9 bases and J by 7 bases, with 9 bases between them. The CDR3 loop is CASRDYGELFF. DNA for the CDR3: TGTGCCAGTAGAGATTACGGGGAGCTGTTTTTT.

The rearrangement uses TRBV5-6 and TRBJ2-3, with 10 bases identical to TRBD1. This CDR3 spans 15 amino acids. In germline, CDR1 is SGHDT, CDR2 YYEEEE. J was trimmed by 5 bases and V by 4 bases; bases with no gene match: 7. CDR3 region: CASSPGTGAGDTQYF. Here the CDR3 DNA reads TGTGCCAGCAGCCCCGGGACAGGGGCCGGAGATACGCAGTATTTT.

This chain links TRBV12-5 with TRBJ1-1; TRBD1 matches 7 bases. The CDR3 is made up of 14 amino acids. In germline, CDR1 is LGHNT, CDR2 FRNRAP. After removal of 8 bases from V and 0 bases from J, the junction contained 6 bases not matched to a gene. The CDR3 sequence: CASLGGRLNTEAFF. CDR3 in DNA: TGTGCTAGTTTAGGGGGCCGTCTGAACACTGAAGCTTTCTTT.

The J gene is TRBJ1-5, the V gene TRBV9; 9 positions match TRBD1. Trimming removed 0 bases from V and 9 bases from J; junction bases left unmatched: 7. CDR1 is SGDLS and CDR2 is YYNGEE in the germline V gene. CDR3 size: 15 residues. CDR3 DNA sequence: TGTGCCAGCAGCGTAGCGGGGACAGGGCTGTCGCCCCAGCATTTT. It is translated as CASSVAGTGLSPQHF.

The chain joins TRBV11-2 to TRBJ2-2; no firm D call. The CDR3 has 15 amino acids. Germline-derived CDR1 and CDR2 are SGHAT and FQNNGV. Deletions cut 1 base from V and 3 bases from J, with 9 bases between. CDR3 in DNA: TGTGCCAGCAGCTTAGTGAGGTGGGACACCGGGGAGCTGTTTTTT. This codes for CASSLVRWDTGELFF. Filled out from reference TRBV11-2 and TRBJ2-2, the complete variable domain reads EAGVAQSPRYKIIEKRQSVAFWCNPISGHATLYWYQQILGQGPKLLIQFQNNGVVDDSQLPKDRFSAERLKGVDSTLKIQPAKLEDSAVYLCASSLVRWDTGELFFGEGSRLTVL.

The rearrangement joins TRBV11-2 to TRBJ1-2, with D maybe TRBD1 (6 bases). The CDR3 consists of 15 residues. The germline CDR1 and CDR2 sequences are SGHAT and FQNNGV. With 4 bases removed from V and 8 bases from J, the gap between germline ends came to 20 bases. In DNA, the CDR3 is TGTGCCAGCAGCTCTTCCCGGGACACCGTGAGAGGCTACACCTTC. It specifies CASSSSRDTVRGYTF.

The chain couples TRBV4-1 to TRBJ1-5, with 9 bases matching TRBD1. CDR1 MGHRA and CDR2 YSYEKL come from the germline V gene. This CDR3 has 15 residues. V trimming: 5 bases; J trimming: 3 bases; junction bases outside the gene matches: 5. The CDR3 coding sequence is TGCGCCAGCAGCTGGGGACAGGGATCCAATCAGCCCCAGCATTTT. Residues: CASSWGQGSNQPQHF.

The chain recombines TRBV7-3 with TRBJ1-1, with D tentatively TRBD1 (5 bases). Germline CDR1 reads SGHTA; CDR2 reads FQGTGA. Trimming pared 5 bases from V and 5 bases from J, leaving 9 bases between. The CDR3 covers 12 residues. CDR3 nucleotides: TGTGCCAGCAGCGACCAGGGAACTGAAGCTTTCTTT. Its translation is CASSDQGTEAFF.

CDR3 sequence (DNA): TGTACTAACAAGGGGGCAAAAAGCACAGATACGCAGTATTTT. Translated: CTNKGAKSTDTQYF. The chain joins TRBV7-9 to TRBJ2-3; 7 bases match TRBD1. Germline CDR1 is SEHNR and CDR2 is FQNEAQ (reference sequence). CDR3 length: 14 amino acids.

The V and J genes are TRBV7-9 and TRBJ1-2; maybe TRBD1 (5 bases). Germline V gene sequence: CDR1 SEHNR, CDR2 FQNEAQ (reference sequence). This CDR3 has 13 amino acids. Trimming left V 5 bases short and J 7 bases short, with 14 bases between. CDR3 region: CASSIQSTVGYTF. DNA of the CDR3: TGTGCCAGCAGCATCCAGTCGACAGTTGGCTACACCTTC.

This chain connects TRBV29-1 to TRBJ1-4; no definite D call. V was clipped by 6 bases and J by 8 bases, with 16 bases between them. CDR1 and CDR2 from the germline V gene are SQVTM and ANQGSEA. CDR3 length equals 13 residues. The CDR3 DNA reads TGCAGCGTACCTTCCGGAGCTTCGGAAAAACTGTTTTTT. It codes for CSVPSGASEKLFF. Combining the CDR3 with reference TRBV29-1 and TRBJ1-4 gives the whole variable domain SAVISQKPSRDICQRGTSLTIQCQVDSQVTMMFWYRQQPGQSLTLIATANQGSEATYESGFVIDKFPISRPNLTFSTLTVSNMSPEDSSIYLCSVPSGASEKLFFGSGTQLSVL.

This clone was found once. V and J are TRBV4-1 and TRBJ2-3; 12 bases are shared with TRBD2. V was clipped by 3 bases and J by 6 bases; unmatched bases: 19. CDR3 size: 20 residues. Germline assignment: CDR1 MGHRA and CDR2 YSYEKL. Here the CDR3 reads CASSQDHVRASGGARDTQYF. CDR3 DNA: TGCGCCAGCAGCCAGGATCATGTTAGGGCTAGCGGGGGGGCTCGGGATACGCAGTATTTT.

The chain is built from TRBV27 and TRBJ2-7, with D perhaps matching TRBD1 (6 bases). This CDR3 is 16 amino acids long. The V gene's germline CDR1 is MNHEY and CDR2 SMNVEV (reference sequence). V shed 7 bases and J shed 3 bases, with 22 bases lying between them. The CDR3 region is CASMPVYRDIGYEQYF. CDR3 DNA sequence: TGTGCCAGCATGCCCGTTTACCGGGACATTGGCTACGAGCAGTACTTC.